These 14 T cell receptor beta chains originate from one sample sequenced in a study of neoadjuvant anti-PD-1 for oral cavity cancer. Assay used: immunoSEQ multiplex PCR; TCRdb lists only in-frame clones, some missing. The table lists 72,000 or so clones, 65% to 85% of them singletons. The sequenced sample was PBMCs, obtained before nivolumab (anti-PD-1) treatment. These receptors all come from a person aged 35 to 85 with oral cavity squamous cell carcinoma.

The V and J genes are TRBV6-1 and TRBJ1-1, with D possibly matching TRBD1 (5 bases). The CDR3 sequence is 13 residues long. CDR1 is MNHNS and CDR2 is SASEGT in the germline V gene. V lost 0 bases and J 8 bases, leaving 10 bases between the germline ends. CDR3 region: CASSEALTEEAFF. CDR3 sequence (DNA): TGTGCCAGCAGTGAAGCTCTGACAGAAGAAGCTTTCTTT.

The V call is TRBV10-2, the J call TRBJ2-1; 8 bases are shared with TRBD2. Per the germline V gene, CDR1 is WSHSY and CDR2 is SAAADI. There are 16 residues in the CDR3. The V segment lost 8 bases and the J segment 7 bases; nucleotides outside the gene matches: 16. CDR3 DNA sequence: TGCGCCAGCGGCCCCCTGTCGGGGGGGCGTTTTAATGAGCAGTTCTTC. Amino acid sequence: CASGPLSGGRFNEQFF.

The chain links TRBV2 to TRBJ1-5; D is unresolved. The CDR3 spans 15 residues. Trimming shortened V by 7 bases and J by 7 bases, and 20 bases separated the two germline ends. Germline loops: CDR1 SNHLY, CDR2 FYNNEI. CDR3 in DNA: TGTGCCAGCACCTCGATAGGAGTTTCGGGCCAGCCCCAGCATTTT. Translating it yields CASTSIGVSGQPQHF.

This chain links TRBV11-2 with TRBJ1-3; no reliable D call. The CDR3 length is 17 residues. Trimming removed 0 bases from V and 0 bases from J, with 12 bases in between. Germline loops: CDR1 SGHAT, CDR2 FQNNGV. The CDR3 loop reads CASSLESYGSSGNTIYF. Here the CDR3 DNA reads TGTGCCAGCAGCTTAGAATCGTACGGTAGCTCTGGAAACACCATATATTTT. Using reference TRBV11-2 and TRBJ1-3 for the parts outside the CDR3, the full variable domain is EAGVAQSPRYKIIEKRQSVAFWCNPISGHATLYWYQQILGQGPKLLIQFQNNGVVDDSQLPKDRFSAERLKGVDSTLKIQPAKLEDSAVYLCASSLESYGSSGNTIYFGEGSWLTVV.

The V gene is TRBV7-2, the J gene TRBJ2-1, with TRBD2 as a possible D gene (5 bases). V was pared by 6 bases and J by 9 bases, with 9 bases between. From germline, CDR1 is SGHTA and CDR2 FQGNSA. The CDR3 is 11 amino acids. The CDR3 sequence: CASRTMAEQFF. CDR3 in DNA: TGTGCCAGCAGGACTATGGCTGAGCAGTTCTTC.

The chain combines TRBV19 with TRBJ1-5; D uncertain. From germline, CDR1 is LNHDA and CDR2 SQIVND (reference sequence). The CDR3 is 15 residues long. Between the trimmed V and J ends, which lost 3 bases and 0 bases, there was a span of 9 bases. DNA of the CDR3: TGTGCCAGTAGTATTGGGTTGACTAGCAATCAGCCCCAGCATTTT. It encodes CASSIGLTSNQPQHF.

The chain employs TRBV21-1 and TRBJ2-2; the table's D call, TRBD2, has no DNA check behind it. TRBV21-1 corresponds to a pseudogene. This CDR3 has 15 amino acids. The CDR3 region is CASMRAGSNTGELFF. In DNA form, the CDR3 reads TGTGCCAGCATGAGAGCGGGTTCGAACACCGGGGAGCTGTTTTTT.

V usage is TRBV5-8 and J usage is TRBJ1-1; possible D gene TRBD1, 5 bases. Between the trimmed V and J ends, which lost 5 bases and 0 bases, there was a span of 14 bases. The CDR3 consists of 15 residues. Germline CDR1 is SGHTS and CDR2 is YDEGEE. CDR3 coding DNA: TGTGCCAGCAGTAGACAGAGCTACATGAACACTGAAGCTTTCTTT. As protein: CASSRQSYMNTEAFF.

The V call is TRBV11-2, the J call TRBJ1-4; D remains unclear. The germline V gene has CDR1 SGHAT and CDR2 FQNNGV. The length of the CDR3 is 14 residues. V lost 4 bases to trimming and J lost 4 bases, with 10 bases between them. The CDR3 bases are TGTGCCAGCAGCTATCGGTTAGATAATGAAAAACTGTTTTTT. Translated: CASSYRLDNEKLFF.

The chain couples TRBV6-5 to TRBJ2-3; a weak D match, TRBD2 (6 bases). Germline CDR1 reads MNHEY; CDR2 reads SVGAGI. The CDR3 has 14 residues. V lost 4 bases to trimming and J lost 4 bases, with 12 bases between them. CDR3 nucleotide sequence: TGTGCCAGCAGTTCAGCGGGCCGCTCAGATACGCAGTATTTT. Protein: CASSSAGRSDTQYF.

The J gene is TRBJ1-6, the V gene TRBV2; D gene ambiguous. CDR3 length equals 14 residues. Trimming took off 4 bases at V and 1 base at J, with 5 bases between the two ends. Germline values: CDR1 SNHLY, CDR2 FYNNEI. DNA for the CDR3: TGTGCCAGCAGTGGGAAATCCTATAATTCACCCCTCCACTTT. Translation: CASSGKSYNSPLHF.

This clone was seen once. The rearrangement uses TRBV5-1 and TRBJ1-1, with a tentative D call TRBD1 (5 bases). Trimming pared 4 bases from V and 3 bases from J, leaving 16 bases between. The CDR3 spans 15 residues. The germline V gene encodes CDR1 SGHRS and CDR2 YFSETQ. This chain's CDR3 is CASSPRSGGDTEAFF. The CDR3, as DNA: TGCGCCAGCAGCCCACGGAGTGGGGGGGACACTGAAGCTTTCTTT.

This clone was detected only once. This rearrangement joins TRBV28 to TRBJ1-2; D call uncertain. Germline CDR1 is MDHEN and CDR2 is SYDVKM. Trimming pared 7 bases from V and 0 bases from J, leaving 9 bases between. The CDR3 is 13 residues long. The DNA of the CDR3 is TGTGCCAGCACCATCGACGCTAACTATGGCTACACCTTC. The encoded protein is CASTIDANYGYTF.

In its sample, this clone was seen a few times. Here the CDR3 reads CASRTSYEQYF. CDR3 in DNA: TGTGCCAGCCGGACCTCCTACGAGCAGTACTTC. The rearrangement joins TRBV28 to TRBJ2-7, with D hard to call. This CDR3 has 11 amino acids. Germline loops: CDR1 MDHEN, CDR2 SYDVKM. V gave up 8 bases and J gave up 0 bases, with 5 bases separating them. Supplemented by reference TRBV28 and TRBJ2-7, the full variable domain reads DVKVTQSSRYLVKRTGEKVFLECVQDMDHENMFWYRQDPGLGLRLIYFSYDVKMKEKGDIPEGYSVSREKKERFSLILESASTNQTSMYLCASRTSYEQYFGPGTRLTVT.